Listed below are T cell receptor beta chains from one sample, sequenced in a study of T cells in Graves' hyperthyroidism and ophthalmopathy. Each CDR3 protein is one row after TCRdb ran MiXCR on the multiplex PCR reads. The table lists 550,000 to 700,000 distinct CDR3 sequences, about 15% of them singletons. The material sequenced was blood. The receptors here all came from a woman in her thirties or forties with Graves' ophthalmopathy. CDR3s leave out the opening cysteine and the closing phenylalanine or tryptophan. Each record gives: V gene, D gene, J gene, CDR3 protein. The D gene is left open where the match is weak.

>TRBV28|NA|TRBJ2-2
ASIAAANTGELF
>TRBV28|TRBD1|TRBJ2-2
ASKRFGTEHTGELF
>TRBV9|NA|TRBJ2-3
ASSVAYTDTQY
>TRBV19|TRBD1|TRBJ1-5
ASLNRGRGQPQH
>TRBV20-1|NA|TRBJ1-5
SALSFGQGNQPQH
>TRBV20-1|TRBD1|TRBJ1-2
SASLLADRGYGYT
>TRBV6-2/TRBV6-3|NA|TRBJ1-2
ASKSAVFSVNYGYT
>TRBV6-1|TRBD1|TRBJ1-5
ASSEVGGLGQPQH
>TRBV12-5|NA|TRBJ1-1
ASGLVLGTDPNTEAF
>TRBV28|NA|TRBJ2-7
ASSPGESEREQY
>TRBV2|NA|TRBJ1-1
ASSEAHGYGEPF
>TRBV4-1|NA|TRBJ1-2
ASSRSGETQLHGYT
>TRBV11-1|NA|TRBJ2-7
ASSVRDLLYEQY
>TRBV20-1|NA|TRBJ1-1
SARDQSGFAGPAF
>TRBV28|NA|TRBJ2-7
ASSKGPYEQY
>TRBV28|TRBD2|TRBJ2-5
ASQLRTGTSGRLETQY
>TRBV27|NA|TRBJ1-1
ASSLSRWSEAF
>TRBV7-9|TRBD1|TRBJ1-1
ASSLRGDSTEAF
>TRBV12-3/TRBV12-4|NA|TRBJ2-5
ASSRVEETQY
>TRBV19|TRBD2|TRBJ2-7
ASSTFFRGAYEQY
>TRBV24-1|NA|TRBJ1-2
ATSEMDAGGYT
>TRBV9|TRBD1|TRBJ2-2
ASSVVPWTGKNSGELF
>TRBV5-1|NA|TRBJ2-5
ASSLTGSEETQY
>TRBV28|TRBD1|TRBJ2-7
ASRGQSKGEQY
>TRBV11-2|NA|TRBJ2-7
ASSYTSDWRNYEQY
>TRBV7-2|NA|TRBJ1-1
ASSTQENTEAF
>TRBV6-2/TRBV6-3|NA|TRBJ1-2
ASSYSADNYGYT
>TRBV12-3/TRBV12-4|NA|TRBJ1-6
ASSLAGVNSPLH
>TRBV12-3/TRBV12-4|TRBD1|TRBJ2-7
ASSFRDRGGTYEQY
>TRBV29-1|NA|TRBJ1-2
SVDPGGGGYT
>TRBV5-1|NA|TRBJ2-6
ASSPFTTAGANVLT
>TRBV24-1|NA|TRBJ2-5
ATEAGTQETQY
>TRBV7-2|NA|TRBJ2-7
ASSLGAGASYEQY
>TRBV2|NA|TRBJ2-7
ASIRLAGSYEQY
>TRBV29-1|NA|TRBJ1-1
SVTSGSNTEAF
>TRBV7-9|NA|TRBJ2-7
ASSLPEAVEQY
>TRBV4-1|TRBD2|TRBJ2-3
ASSQYKAGSTDTQY
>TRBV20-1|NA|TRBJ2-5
SASFASQETQY
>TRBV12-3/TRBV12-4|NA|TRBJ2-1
ASSLPSRGQF
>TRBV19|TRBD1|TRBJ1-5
ACSPQGQGANQPQH
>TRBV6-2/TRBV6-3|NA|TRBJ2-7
ASSLRKTETGGIVEQY
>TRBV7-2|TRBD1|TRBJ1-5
ASSQGGSGQPQH
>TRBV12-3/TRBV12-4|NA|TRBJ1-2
ASSKGGWRGYT
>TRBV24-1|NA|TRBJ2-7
ATSDSQRGYEQY
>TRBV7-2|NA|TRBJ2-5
ASSFAGQETQY
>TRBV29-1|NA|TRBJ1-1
SVNTGHTEAF
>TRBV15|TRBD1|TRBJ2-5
ATSSGQGETQY
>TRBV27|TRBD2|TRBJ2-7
ASSEMGRFGGEQY
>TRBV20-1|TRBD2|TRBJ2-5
SALLAGGAETQY
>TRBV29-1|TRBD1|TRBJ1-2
SVVQDRVDGYT
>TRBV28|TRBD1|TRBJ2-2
ASSSTGGAPGELF